The 12 T cell receptor beta chains presented below share a single source sample, sequenced in a study of CD8 T cells in ankylosing spondylitis. Study results and limitations: There was a TCR beta motif, made of roughly eight highly homologous variants, that appeared characteristic of ankylosing spondylitis blood.

TCRdb called the 5' RACE reads again in MiXCR, with one record for every CDR3 protein. Among 350,000 to 550,000 distinct CDR3 sequences listed, roughly 26% were seen once. Which antigens these TCRs recognize remains unknown. The sample consisted of blood, either unsorted or a sorted T cell fraction (not recorded which). The receptor source for this set is a male donor with ankylosing spondylitis.

Of note for this clonotype: A junction end diverges from the germline sequence, so it may reflect a read error. V gene TRBV7-2 combines with J gene TRBJ1-2, with a weak D call TRBD1 (5 bases). In germline, CDR1 is SGHTA, CDR2 FQGNSA. The CDR3 has 13 residues. The CDR3 protein is CASRLDRSSGYTF. The CDR3 DNA reads TGTGCCAGCAGGTTAGACAGATCCTCGGGCTACACCTTC.

The V and J genes are TRBV5-1 and TRBJ1-3; 8 positions match TRBD1. V was clipped by 4 bases and J by 0 bases; unmatched bases: 6. This CDR3 spans 16 amino acids. Per the germline V gene, CDR1 is SGHRS and CDR2 is YFSETQ. The CDR3 region has the DNA TGCGCCAGCAGCCGCTTACAGGGGGGCTCTGGAAACACCATATATTTT. The encoded protein is CASSRLQGGSGNTIYF. Based on the CDR3 plus reference TRBV5-1 and TRBJ1-3, the full variable domain is KAGVTQTPRYLIKTRGQQVTLSCSPISGHRSVSWYQQTPGQGLQFLFEYFSETQRNKGNFPGRFSGRQFSNSRSEMNVSTLELGDSALYLCASSRLQGGSGNTIYFGEGSWLTVV.

The CDR3 is CASSVQNTGELFF. The CDR3 DNA is TGTGCCAGCAGTGTGCAGAACACCGGGGAGCTGTTTTTT. The V gene is TRBV2, the J gene TRBJ2-2, with D hard to call. Between the trimmed V and J ends, which lost 4 bases and 1 base, there was a span of 4 bases. The CDR3 spans 13 residues. Germline CDR1 is SNHLY and CDR2 is FYNNEI.

The J gene is TRBJ1-6, the V gene TRBV20-1; a weak D match, TRBD1 (6 bases). The CDR3 has 13 amino acids. V shed 6 bases and J shed 6 bases, with 12 bases lying between them. The germline CDR1 and CDR2 sequences are DFQATT and SNEGSKA (reference sequence). The CDR3 bases are TGCAGTGCCCGGGGAGGGGGTAATTCACCCCTCCACTTT. Protein: CSARGGGNSPLHF.

The V call is TRBV19, the J call TRBJ2-2, with a tentative D call TRBD2 (7 bases). Germline V CDR1 and CDR2: LNHDA, SQIVND (reference sequence). V shed 10 bases and J shed 1 base, with 13 bases lying between them. This CDR3 has 14 amino acids. As DNA, the CDR3 is TGTGCCACCCACAGGGAGGGGAACACCGGGGAGCTGTTTTTT. Protein product: CATHREGNTGELFF.

This clonotype was observed many times. This sequence joins TRBV7-2 and TRBJ2-7; 14 bases fit TRBD2. Germline V lookup: CDR1 SGHTA, CDR2 FQGNSA. V was clipped by 4 bases and J by 4 bases; unmatched bases: 3. CDR3 length equals 15 residues. CDR3: CASSSGLAGAYEQYF. CDR3 DNA sequence: TGTGCCAGCAGCTCGGGACTAGCGGGAGCGTACGAGCAGTACTTC.

This clonotype has more than one count but fewer than ten. The genes are TRBV24-1 and TRBJ2-3; unclear D gene. Looked up from germline, CDR1 is KGHDR and CDR2 is SFDVKD. V was cut by 0 bases and J by 2 bases, with 5 bases left in between. The CDR3 is 14 residues long. CDR3 in DNA: TGTGCCACCAGTGATTTGGGCTACACAGATACGCAGTATTTT. Its protein product is CATSDLGYTDTQYF.

This rearrangement joins TRBV30 to TRBJ1-2, with D perhaps TRBD1 (5 bases). Per germline, CDR1 GTSNPN and CDR2 SVGIG (reference sequence). The CDR3 covers 14 residues. Trimming removed 5 bases from V and 4 bases from J, with 17 bases in between. CDR3 region: CAWLLERDSYGYTF. CDR3 nucleotide sequence: TGTGCCTGGCTCCTCGAAAGGGACTCCTATGGCTACACCTTC.

This clonotype turned up a few times. The chain employs TRBV2 and TRBJ1-1; 7 nucleotides align to TRBD1. Germline values: CDR1 SNHLY, CDR2 FYNNEI. V shed 8 bases and J 9 bases; nucleotides not matched to a gene: 12. The CDR3 has 13 amino acids. The CDR3 protein is CASHLRQGAKAFF. The CDR3 DNA reads TGTGCCAGCCACCTTAGACAGGGAGCTAAAGCTTTCTTT.

This clonotype was recorded a few times. V is TRBV7-2 and J is TRBJ2-2, with D possibly being TRBD1 (5 bases). V shed 2 bases and J shed 2 bases, with 12 bases lying between them. The CDR3 is 16 residues long. Germline loops: CDR1 SGHTA, CDR2 FQGNSA. The CDR3 nucleotides are TGTGCCAGCAGCTTAAGGACATCTGTAAACACCGGGGAGCTGTTTTTT. This sequence encodes CASSLRTSVNTGELFF.

This clonotype was counted a few times. V is TRBV6-2 or TRBV6-3 and J is TRBJ2-1; possible D gene TRBD2, 5 bases. This CDR3 is built from 12 residues. Trimming took off 6 bases at V and 5 bases at J, with 8 bases between the two ends. CDR1 MNHEY and CDR2 SVGEGT come from the germline V gene. CDR3 in DNA: TGTGCCAGCAGCCGGAGGCACAATGAGCAGTTCTTC. Amino acids: CASSRRHNEQFF.

This clonotype has only a few counts. The chain recombines TRBV6-1 with TRBJ1-3; TRBD1 agrees at 7 bases. There are 16 residues in the CDR3. The ends lost 4 bases at V and 2 bases at J; junction bases unmatched: 8. Looked up from germline, CDR1 is MNHNS and CDR2 is SASEGT. DNA for the CDR3: TGTGCCAGCAGTGCCCTAACAGGGGCTACTGGAAACACCATATATTTT. Translated, it gives CASSALTGATGNTIYF.